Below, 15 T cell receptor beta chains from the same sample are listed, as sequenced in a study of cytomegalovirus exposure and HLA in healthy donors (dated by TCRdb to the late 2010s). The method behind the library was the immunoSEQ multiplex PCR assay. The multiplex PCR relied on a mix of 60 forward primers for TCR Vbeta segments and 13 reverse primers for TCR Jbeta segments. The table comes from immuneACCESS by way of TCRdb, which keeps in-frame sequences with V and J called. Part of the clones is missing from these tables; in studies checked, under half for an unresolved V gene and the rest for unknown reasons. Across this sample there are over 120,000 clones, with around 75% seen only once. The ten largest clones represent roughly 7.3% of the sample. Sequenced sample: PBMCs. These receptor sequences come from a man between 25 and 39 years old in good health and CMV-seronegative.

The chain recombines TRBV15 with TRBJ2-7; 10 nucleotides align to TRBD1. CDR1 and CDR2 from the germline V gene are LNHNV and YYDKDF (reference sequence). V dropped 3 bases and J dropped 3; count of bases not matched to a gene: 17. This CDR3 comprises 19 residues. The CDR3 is CATSSAGTGDLDGIYEQYF. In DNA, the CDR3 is TGTGCCACCAGCAGCGCCGGGACAGGGGACCTGGATGGCATCTACGAGCAGTACTTC.

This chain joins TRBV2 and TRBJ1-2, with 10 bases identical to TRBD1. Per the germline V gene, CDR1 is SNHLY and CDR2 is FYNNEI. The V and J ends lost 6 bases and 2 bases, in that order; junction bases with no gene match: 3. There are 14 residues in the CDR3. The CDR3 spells CASRGTGENYGYTF. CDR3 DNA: TGTGCCAGCAGGGGGACAGGGGAAAACTATGGCTACACCTTC.

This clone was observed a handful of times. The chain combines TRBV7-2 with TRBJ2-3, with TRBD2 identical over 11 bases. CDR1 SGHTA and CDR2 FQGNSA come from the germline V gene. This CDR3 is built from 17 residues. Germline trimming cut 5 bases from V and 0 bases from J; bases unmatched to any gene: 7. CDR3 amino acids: CASSTGRLAGSTDTQYF. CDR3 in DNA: TGTGCCAGCAGCACCGGAAGACTAGCGGGGAGCACAGATACGCAGTATTTT. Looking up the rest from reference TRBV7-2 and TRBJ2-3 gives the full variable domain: GAGVSQSPSNKVTEKGKDVELRCDPISGHTALYWYRQSLGQGLEFLIYFQGNSAPDKSGLPSDRFSAERTGGSVSTLTIQRTQQEDSAVYLCASSTGRLAGSTDTQYFGPGTRLTVL.

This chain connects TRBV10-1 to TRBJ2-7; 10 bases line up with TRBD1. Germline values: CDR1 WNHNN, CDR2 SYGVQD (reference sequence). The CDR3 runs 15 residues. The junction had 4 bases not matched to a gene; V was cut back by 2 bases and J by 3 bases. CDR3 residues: CASSEGGQGGYEQYF. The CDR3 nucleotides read TGCGCCAGCAGTGAGGGTGGACAGGGGGGCTACGAGCAGTACTTC.

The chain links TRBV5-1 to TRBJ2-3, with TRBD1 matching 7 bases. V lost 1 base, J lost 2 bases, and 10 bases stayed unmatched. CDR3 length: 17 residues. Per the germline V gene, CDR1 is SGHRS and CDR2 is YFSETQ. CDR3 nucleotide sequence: TGCGCCAGCAGCTTGAAGGACGACAGGGCTGACACAGATACGCAGTATTTT. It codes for CASSLKDDRADTDTQYF.

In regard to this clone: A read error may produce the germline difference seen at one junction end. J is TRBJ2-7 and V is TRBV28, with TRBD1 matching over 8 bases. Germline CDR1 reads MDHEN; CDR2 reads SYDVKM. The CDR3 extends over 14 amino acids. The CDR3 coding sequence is TGCCGGACAGGGTCGCCTAATTACTCCTACGAGCAGTACTTC. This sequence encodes CRTGSPNYSYEQYF.

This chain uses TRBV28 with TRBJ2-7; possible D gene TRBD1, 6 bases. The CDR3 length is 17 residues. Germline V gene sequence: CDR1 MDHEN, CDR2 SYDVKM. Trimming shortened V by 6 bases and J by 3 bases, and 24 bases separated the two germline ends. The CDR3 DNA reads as TGTGCCAGCAGACCCGGCCGATACCGGGACAAGGACTACGAGCAGTACTTC. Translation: CASRPGRYRDKDYEQYF.

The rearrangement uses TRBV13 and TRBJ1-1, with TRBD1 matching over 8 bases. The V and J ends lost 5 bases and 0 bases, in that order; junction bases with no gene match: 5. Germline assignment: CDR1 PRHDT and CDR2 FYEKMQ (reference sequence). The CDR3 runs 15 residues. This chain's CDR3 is CASSQSQGVNTEAFF. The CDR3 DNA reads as TGTGCCAGCAGCCAATCACAGGGGGTGAACACTGAAGCTTTCTTT.

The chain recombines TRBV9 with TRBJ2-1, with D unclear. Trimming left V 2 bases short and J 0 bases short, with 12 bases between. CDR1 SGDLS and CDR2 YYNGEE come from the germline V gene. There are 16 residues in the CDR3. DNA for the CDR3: TGTGCCAGCAGCGTTGCCGGGTCGAGCTCCTACAATGAGCAGTTCTTC. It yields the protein CASSVAGSSSYNEQFF.

CDR3 DNA: TGTGCCAGCAGTTACACAGGGGGGACTCAGCCCCAGCATTTT. It translates to CASSYTGGTQPQHF. The V call is TRBV6-6, the J call TRBJ1-5; 8 nucleotides agree with TRBD1. Trimming removed 2 bases from V and 6 bases from J; junction bases left unmatched: 3. The V gene's germline CDR1 is MNHNY and CDR2 SVGAGI (reference sequence). The CDR3 runs to 14 residues.

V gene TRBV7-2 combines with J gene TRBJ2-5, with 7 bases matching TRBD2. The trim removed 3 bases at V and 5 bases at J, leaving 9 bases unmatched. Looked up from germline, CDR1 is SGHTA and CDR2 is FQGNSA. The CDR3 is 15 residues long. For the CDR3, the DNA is TGTGCCAGCAGCTTCCGAGCGGGGCCTGATGAGACCCAGTACTTC. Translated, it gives CASSFRAGPDETQYF.

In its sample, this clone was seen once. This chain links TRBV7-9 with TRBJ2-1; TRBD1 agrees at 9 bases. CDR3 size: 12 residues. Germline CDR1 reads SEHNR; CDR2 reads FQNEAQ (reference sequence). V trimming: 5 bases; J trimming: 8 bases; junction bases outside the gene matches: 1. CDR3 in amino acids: CASSRQGDEQFF. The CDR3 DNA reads TGTGCCAGCAGCCGACAGGGGGATGAGCAGTTCTTC. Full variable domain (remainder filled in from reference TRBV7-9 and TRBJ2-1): DTGVSQNPRHKITKRGQNVTFRCDPISEHNRLYWYRQTLGQGPEFLTYFQNEAQLEKSRLLSDRFSAERPKGSFSTLEIQRTEQGDSAMYLCASSRQGDEQFFGPGTRLTVL.

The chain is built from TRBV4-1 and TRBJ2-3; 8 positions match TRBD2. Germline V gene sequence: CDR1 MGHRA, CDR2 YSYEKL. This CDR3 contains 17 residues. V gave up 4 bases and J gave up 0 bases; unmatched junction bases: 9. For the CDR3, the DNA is TGCGCCAGCAGCCTCGACCGGGGGGGGCGCAGCACAGATACGCAGTATTTT. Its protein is CASSLDRGGRSTDTQYF.

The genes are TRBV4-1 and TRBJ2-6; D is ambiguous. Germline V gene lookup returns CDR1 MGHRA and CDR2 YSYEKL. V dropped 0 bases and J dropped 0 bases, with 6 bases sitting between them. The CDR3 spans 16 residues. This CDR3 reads CASSQDVSSGANVLTF. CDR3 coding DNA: TGCGCCAGCAGCCAAGATGTGAGCTCTGGGGCCAACGTCCTGACTTTC.

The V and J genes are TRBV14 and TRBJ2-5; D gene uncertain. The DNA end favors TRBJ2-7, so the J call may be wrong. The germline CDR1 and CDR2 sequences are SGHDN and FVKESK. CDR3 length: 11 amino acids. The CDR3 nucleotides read TGTGCCAGCAGCCAAGTGTCCGAGCAGTACTTC. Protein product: CASSQVSEQYF.